This T cell receptor beta chain was sequenced in a study of vaccination and CD4 T cells after COVID-19. Study summary: Cells were stimulated with overlapping spike peptides from SARS-CoV-2, HCoV-NL63, HCoV-OC43 and HCoV-229E.

Sample share makes this clonotype medium-sized. Its antigen is as yet unknown. The assay that was used to sequence DNA from cultured CD4+ T cells was the Oncomine TCR Beta short-read assay. Genomic DNA was extracted from cultured CD4+ T cells. TCRdb re-called the PCR reads through MiXCR, storing one row per CDR3 protein. The sample consists of approximately 680 distinct CDR3 sequences, roughly 15% of them appearing once. This CDR3 has 15 amino acids. Germline V gene lookup returns CDR1 SGHRS and CDR2 YFSETQ. V was trimmed by 3 bases and J by 6 bases, leaving 18 bases between them. Sample treatment: roughly 10-day PBMC culture with coronavirus spike peptide pools or control peptides (ViraFEST assay). The collection of CD4+ T cells from the unexposed donor took place before the COVID-19 pandemic (2011-2018). Both SARS-CoV-2 S/N and four cold-coronavirus spikes were used, cells permitting, to probe CD4+ T cells of unexposed donors.

The chain uses TRBV5-1 and TRBJ1-1, with D possibly TRBD1 on 6 matching bases. The material sequenced was CD4+ T cells from blood, cultured in vitro. The receptor comes from a human donor in good health. CDR3 loop: CASSSALGGYSEAFF. The CDR3 DNA sequence: TGCGCCAGCAGCTCCGCGTTAGGGGGGTACTCTGAAGCTTTCTTT.